This T cell receptor (beta chain) comes out of a study of shared clonotypes between healthy human individuals. Overall study results and limits: Estimated clonotype richness was generally higher in naive than memory subsets. A handful of donors shared roughly 5% of their naive CD4 clonotypes.

Assay: immunoSEQ multiplex PCR; the TCRdb copy retains only in-frame clones and omits some. Counted here are under 2,000,000 clones, about 95% occurring once; the ten biggest clones make up roughly 1.2%. In the case of this clone: Its antigen is unknown.

CD8 cells regarded as naive lacked CD45RO, were positively chosen for CCR7, and omitted terminally differentiated effector memory CD45RA+ cells. This receptor was taken from a man aged 18 to 30 in good health. Sequencing input: naive CD8+ T cells sorted from blood.

In DNA, the CDR3 is TGTGCCAGCAGCCGTGAGGGCAGGACAGGGTACCACGAGCAGTACTTC. Translation gives CASSREGRTGYHEQYF. The V call is TRBV14, the J call TRBJ2-7, with 8 bases fitting TRBD1. Germline assignment: CDR1 SGHDN and CDR2 FVKESK. The V segment lost 4 bases and the J segment 5 bases; nucleotides outside the gene matches: 13. CDR3 size: 16 residues.